This entry features one TCR beta chain sequence. Previously published methods and listed TCR primers were used for the bulk TCR libraries. TCRdb re-derived calls from the PCR reads in MiXCR, one entry per CDR3 protein. This sample has approximately 320,000 distinct CDR3 sequences; roughly 24% occur once, and the top ten carry approximately 0.74%. From 20,000 to 1,000,000 sorted cells, naive CD8 libraries were generated with 10%, 30% or 50% RNA. The CDR3 extends over 13 amino acids. The V and J ends lost 4 bases and 4 bases respectively, with 11 bases between them. Germline values: CDR1 SGHDN, CDR2 FVKESK. This specimen comes from a study of molecular identifiers for immune sequencing clone quantification. Study details: Five aliquots were made in replicates from the RNA of about 20,000 or 100,000 naive CD8 cells, and four were sequenced.

The rearrangement joins TRBV14 to TRBJ2-7, with unresolved D. Sequencing was performed on naive CD8+ T cells from blood, with Jurkat cell RNA spiked in. The subset is: FACS-sorted CD8+CD4-CCR7+CD45RA+ naive T cells. The source of this sequence is a human donor in good health. Some libraries in this study had Jurkat cell RNA spiked in. This chain's CDR3 is CASSRRPPYEQYF. Written as DNA, the CDR3 is TGTGCCAGCAGCCGCCGTCCCCCTTACGAGCAGTACTTC.